Shown below are 28 T cell receptor beta chains from a single sample sequenced in a study of blood T cell repertoires in COVID-19. Profiling relied on immunoSEQ multiplex PCR, and the TCRdb table lists in-frame clones only, not all of them. The repertoire consists of some 300,000 clones, with 89% occurring once and the leading ten covering 1.5% to 2%. Sample: PBMCs or T cells enriched from blood (not recorded which). These receptors were obtained from a woman in her 40s who had recovered from COVID-19.

Here the CDR3 DNA reads TGCGCCAGCAGCTCCCAGGCGGGACTAGCGGGGGGAATTGCTTACAATGAGCAGTTCTTC. Protein: CASSSQAGLAGGIAYNEQFF. The chain is built from TRBV5-1 and TRBJ2-1; 15 nucleotides line up with TRBD2. The CDR3 runs 20 residues. V was clipped by 3 bases and J by 4 bases; unmatched bases: 14. Germline V gene sequence: CDR1 SGHRS, CDR2 YFSETQ.

This chain links TRBV5-1 with TRBJ2-2; 9 positions agree with TRBD1. Germline values: CDR1 SGHRS, CDR2 YFSETQ. The V gene end was trimmed by 2 bases and the J gene end by 7 bases; junction bases not matched to a gene: 9. CDR3 length: 16 amino acids. The CDR3 DNA reads as TGCGCCAGCAGCTTTAGGACAGGGGATGCAAACGGGGAGCTGTTTTTT. The encoded protein is CASSFRTGDANGELFF. The complete variable domain, with remaining parts taken from reference TRBV5-1 and TRBJ2-2, reads KAGVTQTPRYLIKTRGQQVTLSCSPISGHRSVSWYQQTPGQGLQFLFEYFSETQRNKGNFPGRFSGRQFSNSRSEMNVSTLELGDSALYLCASSFRTGDANGELFFGEGSRLTVL.

The chain joins TRBV6-1 to TRBJ1-5, with TRBD1 matching 9 bases. Germline CDR1 reads MNHNS; CDR2 reads SASEGT. This CDR3 spans 17 amino acids. Trimming at V came to 2 bases and at J to 3 bases, leaving 8 bases not matched to a gene. CDR3 in amino acids: CASSEPYGTGSNQPQHF. In DNA form, the CDR3 reads TGTGCCAGCAGTGAACCTTACGGGACAGGGTCCAATCAGCCCCAGCATTTT.

V and J are TRBV6-2 or TRBV6-3 and TRBJ1-1; D gene ambiguous. Trimming stripped 0 bases from V and 5 bases from J, with 13 bases between. There are 15 residues in the CDR3. Germline CDR1 reads MNHEY; CDR2 reads SVGEGT. CDR3 region: CASSYSEGTGTEAFF. The CDR3 nucleotides are TGTGCCAGCAGTTACTCGGAGGGTACCGGGACTGAAGCTTTCTTT.

The chain has TRBV10-1 and TRBJ2-7; D is possibly TRBD1 (5 bases). The CDR3 contains 15 residues. Trimming pared 7 bases from V and 5 bases from J, leaving 21 bases between. Germline V gives CDR1 WNHNN, CDR2 SYGVQD (reference sequence). The CDR3 DNA follows: TGCGCCAGCACATATTTCTCATGGGGCAAAGACGAGCAGTACTTC. Encoded protein: CASTYFSWGKDEQYF.

The chain carries TRBV29-1 and TRBJ2-7, with TRBD2 as a possible D gene (5 bases). Looked up from germline, CDR1 is SQVTM and CDR2 is ANQGSEA. Trimming cost V 4 bases and J 5 bases, with 12 bases left between them. The CDR3 totals 12 residues. The CDR3 region has the DNA TGCAGCGTTGGCCCCGGACTCGACGAGCAGTACTTC. Its protein product is CSVGPGLDEQYF.

The CDR3 reads CASSQMSVGGVNIQYF. The CDR3 region has the DNA TGCGCCAGCAGCCAGATGTCGGTTGGGGGGGTAAACATTCAGTACTTC. The V and J genes are TRBV4-1 and TRBJ2-4; 7 positions match TRBD2. This CDR3 region has 16 residues. V lost 3 bases, J lost 6 bases, and 11 bases stayed unmatched. Per germline, CDR1 MGHRA and CDR2 YSYEKL.

The chain couples TRBV7-3 to TRBJ2-1; TRBD1 matches 11 bases. V lost 6 bases to trimming and J lost 6 bases; unmatched junction nucleotides: 10. This CDR3 comprises 16 residues. Germline loops: CDR1 SGHTA, CDR2 FQGTGA. CDR3 nucleotide sequence: TGTGCCAGCAGTGGACAGGGGGCGAGGAGGGGCAATGAGCAGTTCTTC. Its translation is CASSGQGARRGNEQFF.

For the CDR3, the DNA is TGCGCCAGCAGCTTGCCTGCCGGGACAAGTAGCCAAGAGACCCAGTACTTC. It translates to CASSLPAGTSSQETQYF. The chain recombines TRBV5-1 with TRBJ2-5, with a weak D call TRBD1 (6 bases). V lost 1 base and J lost 1, with 17 bases in between. Germline V gene lookup returns CDR1 SGHRS and CDR2 YFSETQ. This CDR3 contains 17 residues. Looking up the rest from reference TRBV5-1 and TRBJ2-5 gives the full variable domain: KAGVTQTPRYLIKTRGQQVTLSCSPISGHRSVSWYQQTPGQGLQFLFEYFSETQRNKGNFPGRFSGRQFSNSRSEMNVSTLELGDSALYLCASSLPAGTSSQETQYFGPGTRLLVL.

Only one count was recorded for this clone. The chain uses TRBV9 and TRBJ1-3; D is possibly TRBD1 (6 bases). Germline V CDR1 and CDR2: SGDLS, YYNGEE. V was cut by 4 bases and J by 3 bases, with 17 bases left in between. The CDR3 is 16 residues long. CDR3 DNA sequence: TGTGCCAGCAGCCCACACTCAGGGACAATTGGAAACACCATATATTTT. It is translated as CASSPHSGTIGNTIYF.

The rearrangement joins TRBV4-1 to TRBJ2-6, with 7 nucleotides matching TRBD1. The CDR3 extends over 15 amino acids. J lost 2 bases, V lost 2 bases, and 0 bases had no gene match. Germline V lookup: CDR1 MGHRA, CDR2 YSYEKL. Written as DNA, the CDR3 is TGCGCCAGCAGCCAAACAGGGGCTGGGGCCAACGTCCTGACTTTC. This translates into CASSQTGAGANVLTF.

The rearrangement uses TRBV28 and TRBJ1-2; D gene uncertain. The CDR3 consists of 13 residues. Germline CDR1 and CDR2: MDHEN and SYDVKM. V shed 6 bases and J shed 2 bases, with 10 bases lying between them. CDR3 sequence (DNA): TGTGCCAGCAGGGGCACTCTGAACTATGGCTACACCTTC. It translates to CASRGTLNYGYTF.

The chain recombines TRBV7-8 with TRBJ1-2; D possibly corresponds to TRBD1 (5 bases). The CDR3 contains 13 residues. Between the trimmed V and J ends, which lost 2 bases and 5 bases, there was a span of 9 bases. Germline-derived CDR1 and CDR2 are SGHVS and FQNEAQ. The CDR3 is CASSLQGYYGYTF. The CDR3 DNA is TGTGCCAGCAGCTTACAGGGATATTATGGCTACACCTTC.

The chain combines TRBV30 with TRBJ2-7; possible D gene TRBD1, 5 bases. CDR1 and CDR2 from the germline V gene are GTSNPN and SVGIG (reference sequence). The CDR3 sequence is 14 residues long. V lost 3 bases, J lost 0 bases, and 12 bases lay in between. The CDR3 is CAWREGASSYEQYF. The CDR3 DNA is TGTGCCTGGAGAGAAGGGGCCAGCTCCTACGAGCAGTACTTC.

The chain combines TRBV7-2 with TRBJ2-1, with no clear D. The CDR3 length is 14 residues. Trimming removed 6 bases at V and 4 bases at J, with 13 bases between. Germline V gene lookup returns CDR1 SGHTA and CDR2 FQGNSA. The CDR3 DNA reads as TGTGCCAGCAGACTACTAATAGCTTACAATGAGCAGTTCTTC. It yields the protein CASRLLIAYNEQFF.

The V call is TRBV27, the J call TRBJ1-4; the D gene is possibly TRBD1 (6 bases). V was cut by 5 bases and J by 8 bases, with 18 bases left in between. Germline lookup yields CDR1 MNHEY and CDR2 SMNVEV (reference sequence). This CDR3 is built from 15 residues. This CDR3 reads CASSVARGRGEKLFF. CDR3 coding DNA: TGTGCCAGCAGTGTGGCCCGTGGTAGGGGGGAAAAACTGTTTTTT.

The genes are TRBV28 and TRBJ2-4; a possible D gene is TRBD2 (6 bases). CDR3 length: 17 residues. Trimming cost V 2 bases and J 9 bases, with 23 bases left between them. The germline V gene has CDR1 MDHEN and CDR2 SYDVKM. The CDR3 spells CASSLRPGSAGRVIQYF. For the CDR3, the DNA is TGTGCCAGCAGTTTAAGACCAGGGAGCGCGGGAAGGGTCATTCAGTACTTC.

The chain combines TRBV2 with TRBJ1-2; TRBD1 aligns across 7 bases. Germline loops: CDR1 SNHLY, CDR2 FYNNEI. CDR3 size: 13 residues. After removal of 5 bases from V and 4 bases from J, the junction contained 4 bases not matched to a gene. The CDR3 DNA reads as TGTGCCAGCAGTAGGGACAGCAGCTATGGCTACACCTTC. Its translation: CASSRDSSYGYTF.

The chain couples TRBV27 to TRBJ1-1; D gene ambiguous. Germline lookup yields CDR1 MNHEY and CDR2 SMNVEV (reference sequence). This CDR3 contains 16 residues. Trimming left V 3 bases short and J 8 bases short, with 22 bases between. The CDR3 is CASSFIEPSTAGEAFF. The DNA for the CDR3 is TGTGCCAGCAGTTTTATCGAGCCATCCACGGCGGGGGAAGCTTTCTTT.

The chain uses TRBV19 and TRBJ1-5; D is unresolved. Per germline, CDR1 LNHDA and CDR2 SQIVND (reference sequence). V was cut by 1 base and J by 0 bases, with 7 bases left in between. CDR3 length: 15 residues. CDR3 amino acids: CASSIVQVSNQPQHF. The CDR3 DNA is TGTGCCAGTAGTATAGTGCAGGTTAGCAATCAGCCCCAGCATTTT.

This sequence joins TRBV7-3 and TRBJ2-2; 8 nucleotides line up with TRBD2. CDR1 and CDR2 (germline): SGHTA, FQGTGA. V lost 1 base to trimming and J lost 4 bases; unmatched junction nucleotides: 5. The CDR3 loop spans 16 amino acids. CDR3 nucleotides: TGTGCCAGCAGCTTAATTCCCGGGGGGGCCACCGGGGAGCTGTTTTTT. This translates into CASSLIPGGATGELFF. The variable domain in full, with the rest retrieved from reference TRBV7-3 and TRBJ2-2, is GAGVSQTPSNKVTEKGKYVELRCDPISGHTALYWYRQSLGQGPEFLIYFQGTGAADDSGLPNDRFFAVRPEGSVSTLKIQRTERGDSAVYLCASSLIPGGATGELFFGEGSRLTVL.

This sequence joins TRBV2 and TRBJ2-7, with 11 bases identical to TRBD2. Germline assignment: CDR1 SNHLY and CDR2 FYNNEI. The junction had 4 bases not matched to a gene; V was cut back by 6 bases and J by 3 bases. This CDR3 is 14 amino acids long. The CDR3 protein is CASRGTSGVYEQYF. The CDR3 coding sequence is TGTGCCAGCAGGGGGACTAGCGGAGTCTACGAGCAGTACTTC.

This chain connects TRBV5-4 to TRBJ1-2; TRBD1 might be the D (6 bases). Trimming shortened V by 4 bases and J by 4 bases, and 8 bases separated the two germline ends. The CDR3 consists of 12 residues. In germline, CDR1 is SGHNT, CDR2 YYREEE (reference sequence). The CDR3 here is CASSGDIYGYTF. The CDR3, as DNA: TGTGCCAGCAGCGGGGACATCTATGGCTACACCTTC.

This clone turned up a few times. V and J are TRBV19 and TRBJ1-6; 8 nucleotides line up with TRBD1. V gave up 9 bases and J gave up 5 bases; unmatched junction bases: 9. Per germline, CDR1 LNHDA and CDR2 SQIVND (reference sequence). CDR3 length: 15 amino acids. CDR3 sequence reads: CASKPRDRHNSPLHF. CDR3 coding DNA: TGTGCCAGCAAACCTCGGGACAGGCATAATTCACCCCTCCACTTT.

This chain joins TRBV5-1 and TRBJ1-2; D is perhaps TRBD1 (5 bases). Trimming shortened V by 3 bases and J by 4 bases, and 13 bases separated the two germline ends. Germline loops: CDR1 SGHRS, CDR2 YFSETQ. The CDR3 consists of 14 residues. CDR3 sequence reads: CASSSVGVIYGYTF. DNA of the CDR3: TGCGCCAGCAGCTCAGTAGGGGTTATCTATGGCTACACCTTC.

The CDR3 sequence is CASSLGLGTEAFF. CDR3 in DNA: TGCGCCAGCAGCCTGGGACTTGGGACTGAAGCTTTCTTT. This chain connects TRBV4-1 to TRBJ1-1; D perhaps matches TRBD1 (5 bases). V was pared by 4 bases and J by 5 bases, with 11 bases between. Germline V gene lookup returns CDR1 MGHRA and CDR2 YSYEKL. CDR3 length: 13 amino acids.

The chain recombines TRBV30 with TRBJ1-1; 12 bases map to TRBD1. Germline values: CDR1 GTSNPN, CDR2 SVGIG (reference sequence). V dropped 8 bases and J dropped 5; count of bases not matched to a gene: 9. This CDR3 has 14 amino acids. For the CDR3, the DNA is TGTGCCGGACCCCGGGACAGGGGGCAAACTGAAGCTTTCTTT. Translating it yields CAGPRDRGQTEAFF.

V is TRBV27 and J is TRBJ2-5; TRBD2 aligns across 11 bases. V gave up 3 bases and J gave up 4 bases; unmatched junction bases: 7. In germline, CDR1 is MNHEY, CDR2 SMNVEV (reference sequence). The CDR3 is 16 residues long. CDR3 nucleotides: TGTGCCAGCAGTTTTATCGGCGGGACTAGCGGAGAGACCCAGTACTTC. This codes for CASSFIGGTSGETQYF.